Shown below are 27 T cell receptor beta chains from a single sample sequenced in a study of T-cell reconstitution after alpha-beta-depleted transplantation in children. Unique molecular identifiers were incorporated during preparation of the TCRbeta library. TCRdb re-analysed the PCR reads in MiXCR, keeping a single row per CDR3 protein. The sample records hundreds of thousands of distinct CDR3 sequences, about 10% being singletons. The sample in question was PBMCs from the stem cell graft donor, obtained from the stem cell graft. The origin of the receptors is a human donor who donated a stem cell graft to a child with acute myeloid leukemia.

The J gene is TRBJ2-1, the V gene TRBV28; possibly TRBD1 for D (5 bases). The germline V and J ends were trimmed by 5 bases and 12 bases, with 26 bases remaining between them. This CDR3 has 16 amino acids. Germline V gene lookup returns CDR1 MDHEN and CDR2 SYDVKM. CDR3 in DNA: TGTGCCAGCAGTGCCTGGACCACCTCTTCGGACAAAGGGCAGTTCTTC. Its translation: CASSAWTTSSDKGQFF.

This clonotype has a count of ten or more. The chain recombines TRBV7-2 with TRBJ2-7; D is perhaps TRBD1 (5 bases). V was trimmed by 3 bases and J by 7 bases, leaving 7 bases between them. This CDR3 is built from 11 residues. Germline CDR1 is SGHTA and CDR2 is FQGNSA. The CDR3 DNA is TGTGCCAGCAGCTTTAGACAGGAGCAGTACTTC. Residues: CASSFRQEQYF. Based on the CDR3 plus reference TRBV7-2 and TRBJ2-7, the full variable domain is GAGVSQSPSNKVTEKGKDVELRCDPISGHTALYWYRQSLGQGLEFLIYFQGNSAPDKSGLPSDRFSAERTGGSVSTLTIQRTQQEDSAVYLCASSFRQEQYFGPGTRLTVT.

This clonotype was detected ten times or more. The chain carries TRBV9 and TRBJ2-1, with 11 bases lining up with TRBD2. This CDR3 has 16 amino acids. Trimming at V came to 4 bases and at J to 5 bases, leaving 8 bases not matched to a gene. Per germline, CDR1 SGDLS and CDR2 YYNGEE. CDR3 residues: CASSPRGTSGNNEQFF. Written as DNA, the CDR3 is TGTGCCAGCAGCCCGAGGGGGACTAGCGGTAACAATGAGCAGTTCTTC.

This clonotype came up many times. The chain carries TRBV29-1 and TRBJ1-5; D is ambiguous. There are 13 residues in the CDR3. In germline, CDR1 is SQVTM, CDR2 ANQGSEA. V was trimmed by 3 bases and J by 2 bases, leaving 8 bases between them. The CDR3 loop reads CSVEVPGNQPQHF. The CDR3 bases are TGCAGCGTTGAGGTCCCGGGCAATCAGCCCCAGCATTTT.

This clonotype occurred once. The rearrangement joins TRBV28 to TRBJ2-2; 14 bases are a match to TRBD2. This CDR3 has 18 residues. V dropped 3 bases and J dropped 3; count of bases not matched to a gene: 6. The germline CDR1 and CDR2 sequences are MDHEN and SYDVKM. This CDR3 is CASSFPGLAGEDTGELFF. CDR3 DNA sequence: TGTGCCAGCAGTTTTCCGGGACTAGCGGGAGAGGACACCGGGGAGCTGTTTTTT.

This clonotype was seen a handful of times. J is TRBJ2-5 and V is TRBV7-2; D not certain. Trimming stripped 1 base from V and 4 bases from J, with 10 bases between. This CDR3 region has 14 residues. The germline V gene encodes CDR1 SGHTA and CDR2 FQGNSA. The CDR3 coding sequence is TGTGCCAGCAGCTTAGGAGGTAGCCCAGAGACCCAGTACTTC. This sequence encodes CASSLGGSPETQYF.

CDR3 nucleotide sequence: TGTGCCAGCTGCCGACTGGGCAGGGAGCAGTACTTC. Its protein product is CASCRLGREQYF. This sequence joins TRBV28 and TRBJ2-7; D call uncertain. Germline lookup yields CDR1 MDHEN and CDR2 SYDVKM. Trimming took off 8 bases at V and 7 bases at J, with 15 bases between the two ends. The CDR3 consists of 12 residues.

The rearrangement joins TRBV7-9 to TRBJ2-7; D possibly uses TRBD1 or TRBD2 (5 bases each). The germline CDR1 and CDR2 sequences are SEHNR and FQNEAQ (reference sequence). The CDR3 spans 14 residues. Trimming took off 3 bases at V and 2 bases at J, with 11 bases between the two ends. Here the CDR3 reads CASSLRDPPYEQYF. CDR3 nucleotides: TGTGCCAGCAGCTTGAGGGACCCCCCCTACGAGCAGTACTTC.

This clonotype was picked up many times. The rearrangement joins TRBV20-1 to TRBJ2-7; 8 positions match TRBD2. With 1 base clipped from V and 2 bases from J, the junction kept 19 bases outside the gene matches. Germline assignment: CDR1 DFQATT and CDR2 SNEGSKA (reference sequence). CDR3 length: 19 amino acids. CDR3 bases: TGCAGTGCTAGAGCCCTCAACCCGGAGGAAAGCGGGAGACCCTACGAGCAGTACTTC. It translates to CSARALNPEESGRPYEQYF.

This CDR3 is CAWSGGGNNEQFF. Written as DNA, the CDR3 is TGTGCCTGGAGTGGGGGGGGGAACAATGAGCAGTTCTTC. The chain employs TRBV30 and TRBJ2-1; 7 bases line up with TRBD2. The CDR3 consists of 13 residues. J was trimmed by 5 bases and V by 1 base; bases with no gene match: 2. Germline loops: CDR1 GTSNPN, CDR2 SVGIG (reference sequence).

V usage is TRBV20-1 and J usage is TRBJ2-5, with 8 bases matching TRBD1. V trimming: 3 bases; J trimming: 2 bases; junction bases outside the gene matches: 8. Germline V gene data show CDR1 as DFQATT and CDR2 as SNEGSKA (reference sequence). The CDR3 is made up of 15 amino acids. CDR3 DNA: TGCAGTGCTAGCGGACAGGGTGGCAATCAAGAGACCCAGTACTTC. It yields the protein CSASGQGGNQETQYF.

The sample holds a few counts of this clonotype. CDR3 sequence: CASSFTGRPYNEQFF. DNA of the CDR3: TGCGCCAGCAGCTTCACCGGGAGACCCTACAATGAGCAGTTCTTC. The V and J genes are TRBV5-1 and TRBJ2-1, with a tentative D call TRBD2 (6 bases). The CDR3 sequence is 15 residues long. The V end lost 2 bases, the J end lost 2 bases, and 11 bases lay between the germline ends. Germline assignment: CDR1 SGHRS and CDR2 YFSETQ. Full variable domain (rest looked up from reference TRBV5-1 and TRBJ2-1): KAGVTQTPRYLIKTRGQQVTLSCSPISGHRSVSWYQQTPGQGLQFLFEYFSETQRNKGNFPGRFSGRQFSNSRSEMNVSTLELGDSALYLCASSFTGRPYNEQFFGPGTRLTVL.

This clonotype was observed a handful of times. The chain combines TRBV12-3 or TRBV12-4 with TRBJ1-1; D might be TRBD1 (5 bases). Trimming left V 7 bases short and J 1 base short, with 10 bases between. The CDR3 extends over 13 amino acids. CDR3 in DNA: TGTGCCAGCAAGAACACAGGGAACACTGAAGCTTTCTTT. Residues: CASKNTGNTEAFF.

This clonotype was seen at least ten times. The J gene is TRBJ2-7, the V gene TRBV4-2; D could derive from TRBD1 or TRBD2 (5 bases each). Germline V lookup: CDR1 LGHNA, CDR2 YNFKEQ. CDR3 length: 13 amino acids. Between the trimmed V and J ends, which lost 1 base and 2 bases, there was a span of 6 bases. CDR3 nucleotide sequence: TGTGCCAGCAGCCAAGGGGACCCCTACGAGCAGTACTTC. Amino acid sequence: CASSQGDPYEQYF.

This clonotype has a count of ten or more. V usage is TRBV14 and J usage is TRBJ1-2, with TRBD1 as a possible D gene (5 bases). Germline CDR1 and CDR2: SGHDN and FVKESK. CDR3 size: 13 residues. The germline V and J ends were trimmed by 4 bases and 1 base, with 7 bases remaining between them. This chain's CDR3 is CASSPGGNYGYTF. The CDR3 DNA follows: TGTGCCAGCAGCCCGGGGGGTAACTATGGCTACACCTTC.

This sequence joins TRBV12-3 or TRBV12-4 and TRBJ1-2; D is undetermined. CDR3 size: 14 residues. Trimming removed 4 bases from V and 1 base from J, with 10 bases in between. CDR3 amino acids: CASSYEPNNYGYTF. The CDR3 nucleotides are TGTGCCAGCAGTTACGAGCCGAATAACTATGGCTACACCTTC.

The rearrangement uses TRBV6-2 or TRBV6-3 and TRBJ2-4, with TRBD1 as a possible D gene (6 bases). This CDR3 comprises 15 residues. From germline, CDR1 is MNHEY and CDR2 SVGEGT. The ends were cut back, 6 bases at V and 2 bases at J, with 14 bases in the middle. The CDR3 is CASSSFGDTKNIQYF. In DNA, the CDR3 is TGTGCCAGCAGCTCCTTTGGGGACACCAAAAACATTCAGTACTTC.

This chain links TRBV7-2 with TRBJ2-7; 9 nucleotides line up with TRBD1. The V gene's germline CDR1 is SGHTA and CDR2 FQGNSA. This CDR3 comprises 17 residues. V lost 0 bases and J lost 1; bases outside the gene matches: 7. The CDR3: CASSLASQGAQSYEQYF. In nucleotides, the CDR3 is TGTGCCAGCAGCTTAGCATCACAGGGGGCGCAGTCCTACGAGCAGTACTTC.

Many counts were recorded for this clonotype. This chain uses TRBV29-1 with TRBJ2-2; D call uncertain. Germline V gene lookup returns CDR1 SQVTM and CDR2 ANQGSEA. The CDR3 contains 14 residues. The ends were cut back, 3 bases at V and 1 base at J, with 9 bases in the middle. CDR3 loop: CSVEPMGNTGELFF. DNA of the CDR3: TGCAGCGTTGAGCCTATGGGGAACACCGGGGAGCTGTTTTTT.

The V and J genes are TRBV12-3 or TRBV12-4 and TRBJ2-7; 8 bases are a match to TRBD2. The CDR3 runs to 16 residues. Trimming at V came to 0 bases and at J to 1 base, leaving 5 bases not matched to a gene. The DNA for the CDR3 is TGTGCCAGCAGTTTAGCGGTGAGCGGGAGATCCTACGAGCAGTACTTC. Translated: CASSLAVSGRSYEQYF.

The rearrangement uses TRBV4-2 and TRBJ2-1; D not certain. The CDR3 has 15 amino acids. Trimming took 2 bases from V and 2 from J, leaving 10 bases between them. Germline V gene sequence: CDR1 LGHNA, CDR2 YNFKEQ. The chain's CDR3 is CASSQSTNTYNEQFF. As DNA, the CDR3 is TGTGCCAGCAGCCAAAGTACGAACACCTACAATGAGCAGTTCTTC.

This clonotype was detected many times. The rearrangement uses TRBV20-1 and TRBJ2-1; D remains unclear. V was cut by 0 bases and J by 5 bases, with 8 bases left in between. The CDR3 contains 13 residues. Looked up from germline, CDR1 is DFQATT and CDR2 is SNEGSKA (reference sequence). This CDR3 is CSARDWADNEQFF. The CDR3 DNA is TGCAGTGCTAGAGATTGGGCGGACAATGAGCAGTTCTTC.

In this sample, this clonotype turned up a few times. V is TRBV18 and J is TRBJ2-7; possibly TRBD1 for D (6 bases). V lost 6 bases, J lost 6 bases, and 12 bases lay in between. From germline, CDR1 is KGHSH and CDR2 LQKENI. The CDR3 is made up of 12 amino acids. As DNA, the CDR3 is TGTGCCAGCTCTCAACAGGGTACCGAGCAGTACTTC. This sequence encodes CASSQQGTEQYF.

The chain is built from TRBV6-2 or TRBV6-3 and TRBJ2-7; 12 nucleotides align to TRBD2. V was clipped by 2 bases and J by 7 bases; unmatched bases: 6. CDR1 MNHEY and CDR2 SVGEGT come from the germline V gene. The CDR3 contains 15 residues. In nucleotides, the CDR3 is TGTGCCAGCAGTTACGCGCCACTAGCGGGAGGTGAGCAGTACTTC. This encodes CASSYAPLAGGEQYF.

This clonotype was seen only once. The rearrangement links TRBV11-2 to TRBJ1-6; maybe TRBD1 (6 bases). The V and J ends lost 5 bases and 0 bases respectively, with 17 bases between them. This CDR3 is 18 amino acids long. Germline V gene sequence: CDR1 SGHAT, CDR2 FQNNGV. The chain's CDR3 is CASSETGTLSSYNSPLHF. CDR3 nucleotides: TGTGCCAGCAGCGAAACCGGGACACTTAGCTCCTATAATTCACCCCTCCACTTT.

Many counts were recorded for this clonotype. J is TRBJ2-1 and V is TRBV9; 14 bases fit TRBD2. The CDR3 is made up of 16 amino acids. CDR1 and CDR2 from the germline V gene are SGDLS and YYNGEE. V gave up 3 bases and J gave up 9 bases; unmatched junction bases: 8. CDR3 sequence (DNA): TGTGCCAGCAGCGGGCTGACTAGCGGGAGGGGGACTGAGCAGTTCTTC. Encoded protein: CASSGLTSGRGTEQFF.

V usage is TRBV12-3 or TRBV12-4 and J usage is TRBJ2-3; 8 bases fit TRBD2. The CDR3 is 16 residues long. Losses at the gene ends were 5 bases for V and 0 bases for J; bases not matched to a gene: 7. This CDR3 is CASSPPGGLSTDTQYF. CDR3 in DNA: TGTGCCAGCAGTCCCCCGGGGGGGCTAAGCACAGATACGCAGTATTTT.